This is a list of T cell receptor beta chains from one sample in a study of blood T cell repertoires in COVID-19. This table comes from immunoSEQ multiplex PCR, and its TCRdb copy is limited to in-frame clones, with some not included. The sample consists of about 210,000 clones, 87% of them appearing once. The source material was PBMCs or T cells enriched from blood (not recorded which). The receptors were sampled from a young man with acute COVID-19. CDR3s include the opening cysteine and the closing phenylalanine or tryptophan. Fields, in order: D gene, V gene, clone size, J gene, CDR3 protein, CDR3 DNA. A D gene is named only where the DNA matches it firmly. Size is omitted from some rows. Given values are once, few, many or a class for expanded clones.

>TRBD2|TRBV9|NA|TRBJ2-7
CASSQKREGLEQYF
TGTGCCAGCAGCCAGAAGCGGGAGGGCCTCGAGCAGTACTTC
>TRBD2|TRBV5-4|NA|TRBJ2-3
CASSWREDADTQYF
TGTGCCAGCAGCTGGCGGGAGGACGCAGATACGCAGTATTTT
>NA|TRBV12-3/TRBV12-4|NA|TRBJ1-2
CASGLSVSYGYTF
TGTGCCAGCGGCCTGTCCGTTTCCTATGGCTACACCTTC
>TRBD2|TRBV27|NA|TRBJ2-1
CASSPGGNEQFF
TGTGCCAGCTCCCCCGGGGGGAATGAGCAGTTCTTC
>NA|TRBV9|few|TRBJ2-3
CASTGDSYTDTQYF
TGTGCCAGCACGGGGGACAGTTACACAGATACGCAGTATTTT
>NA|TRBV29-1|NA|TRBJ1-2
CSVEGRRYEGYGYTF
TGCAGCGTTGAAGGGCGCAGGTACGAGGGCTATGGCTACACCTTC
>TRBD2|TRBV9|NA|TRBJ2-3
CASSVGAGGSTDTQYF
TGTGCCAGCAGCGTAGGGGCGGGAGGGTCCACAGATACGCAGTATTTT
>NA|TRBV28|NA|TRBJ2-7
CASSLARHYEQYF
TGTGCCAGCAGTTTGGCTAGGCACTACGAGCAGTACTTC
>NA|TRBV10-3|NA|TRBJ1-1
CAISHRETNTEAFF
TGTGCCATCAGCCACAGGGAAACGAACACTGAAGCTTTCTTT
>NA|TRBV11-2|NA|TRBJ1-1
CASSLGARNTEAFF
TGTGCCAGCAGCTTAGGGGCCAGAAACACTGAAGCTTTCTTT
>TRBD2|TRBV9|few|TRBJ2-7
CASGGDYEQYF
TGTGCCAGCGGGGGGGACTACGAGCAGTACTTC
>NA|TRBV15|NA|TRBJ1-1
CATSISTTGTEAFF
TGTGCCACCAGCATCTCGACTACTGGGACTGAAGCTTTCTTT
>TRBD1|TRBV19|NA|TRBJ2-2
CASSPDRGHAGELFF
TGTGCCAGTAGCCCCGACAGGGGGCATGCCGGGGAGCTGTTTTTT
>NA|TRBV23-1|NA|TRBJ2-7
CASSPYSSTANYEQYF
TGCGCCAGCAGCCCTTATTCTAGCACAGCGAACTACGAGCAGTACTTC
>TRBD1|TRBV5-1|NA|TRBJ2-7
CASSSGAGTGAYEQYF
TGCGCCAGCAGCTCCGGAGCCGGGACAGGGGCATACGAGCAGTACTTC
>NA|TRBV6-2/TRBV6-3|NA|TRBJ1-2
CASSYGAQGFIDGYTF
TGTGCCAGCAGTTACGGCGCCCAGGGATTTATTGATGGCTACACCTTC
>TRBD1|TRBV18|NA|TRBJ2-7
CASSPPGQGAYEQYF
TGTGCCAGCTCACCGCCGGGACAGGGGGCGTACGAGCAGTACTTC
>TRBD1|TRBV14|NA|TRBJ1-6
CASSQGSTGGFVNSPLHF
TGTGCCAGCAGCCAAGGGTCAACAGGGGGTTTCGTGAATTCACCCCTCCACTTT
>NA|TRBV4-1|NA|TRBJ2-3
CASSQGGSGTDTQYF
TGCGCCAGCAGCCAAGGTGGTAGCGGCACAGATACGCAGTATTTT
>TRBD1|TRBV7-9|NA|TRBJ1-1
CASSFRGEKSTEAFF
TGTGCCAGCAGCTTCAGGGGGGAAAAGAGCACTGAAGCTTTCTTT
>TRBD2|TRBV2|NA|TRBJ2-1
CASSEGLTSGNLHEQFF
TGTGCCAGCAGTGAAGGACTGACTAGCGGGAATCTCCATGAGCAGTTCTTC
>TRBD2|TRBV4-1|NA|TRBJ2-2
CASSPRAGANTGELFF
TGCGCCAGCAGCCCCCGAGCGGGGGCGAACACCGGGGAGCTGTTTTTT
>NA|TRBV25-1|NA|TRBJ2-7
CASSESVGEQYF
TGTGCCAGCAGTGAATCTGTCGGCGAGCAGTACTTC
>NA|TRBV30|NA|TRBJ1-3
CAWTSETNRIFVLLSGNTIYF
TGTGCCTGGACCAGTGAGACAAACAGGATTTTTGTCCTTCTCTCTGGAAACACCATATATTTT
>TRBD2|TRBV6-5|NA|TRBJ2-7
CASSPSGSYEQYF
TGTGCCAGCTCCCCTAGCGGCTCCTACGAGCAGTACTTC
>NA|TRBV18|NA|TRBJ1-3
CASSPPGGNTIYF
TGTGCCAGCTCACCACCTGGCGGAAACACCATATATTTT